This section outlines one T cell receptor (beta chain) sequence together with its context. This clonotype was detected only a few times. Its antigen target is currently unknown. There are no base qualities to consult, and no much larger clone falls within one base. This sample's time point label indicates: pre-sensitization, week 0. The treatment or condition label here, explained by the study, means: therapeutic diphenylcyclopropenone sensitization with weekly scalp DPC. At each patch-test visit, blood was drawn before the patch test was applied. Patients were eligible if aged 18 to 70, diagnosed with alopecia and judged suitable for DPC therapy, and pregnant patients were excluded. Unfractionated whole blood was collected in Tempus Blood RNA tubes, and total RNA was extracted from that blood. The sample originates from a study of human T cells and chemical hapten exposure listed by TCRdb under 2021. With regard to the full study: For sensitization, 2% DPC in acetone was applied to an approximately 2 cm by approximately 2 cm area of upper inner arm skin. Throughout the study period of around 25 weeks, patients also received therapeutic DPC doses to the scalp every week. Patch testing was done on the upper back using Finn chambers containing 0.01% DPC, and results were scored after 6 days according to International Contact Dermatitis Research Group standards. Most of the patients in the cohort were female, and the cohort covered alopecia areata with under or over 50% scalp involvement, alopecia totalis and alopecia universalis. Libraries were pooled for sequencing, and variation in per-sample TCR yields was attributed mainly to small differences in library volumes within the pool. The study tracked peripheral blood TCR repertoire changes in vivo during primary and secondary sensitization to the hapten diphenylcyclopropenone (DPC) in alopecia patients. Blood samples were taken from patients before sensitization (week 0) and then at 2, 6 and about 24 weeks after DPC sensitization. Blood for TCR sequencing was provided by twenty-nine alopecia patients at one to four time points (pre-sensitization, 2, 6 and 24 weeks). What the work shows at the level of the full study, not this receptor alone: Because every patient had alopecia, a presumed autoimmune disease, the patients' immune response might differ from that of healthy individuals. Expanded TCRs formed significantly more large CDR3 similarity clusters than pre-sensitization or healthy control sets, consistent with antigen-driven responses. DPC sensitization did not change how many TCRs were above 1 in 1000 frequency, and no evidence was found of alterations in global repertoire structure. Repeated subsampling changed both the strength of the expansion versus patch-test correlation and the threshold at which the correlation became significant. Patch test score was positively correlated with the number of PT1 expanded TCRs, with significance at thresholds 8, 16 and 32 but not at 4.

The library was built by means of RACE. Sequencer: NextSeq 500. During library preparation, unique molecular identifiers were attached to individual cDNA molecules so that TCRs could be counted in a quantitative, reproducible way. From each blood RNA sample, both TCR alpha and TCR beta chains were sequenced. For the original study's pipeline: The median number of TCRs per sample was around 96,000, ranging from about 20,000 to 700,000. V, J and CDR3 annotation of the TCR reads was performed with the Decombinator software suite. To make PS versus PT1 abundance plots, every sample was subsampled to the same number of TCRs (28,000). TCRs were defined as expanded if absent before sensitization and observed at least eight times at the 2-week time point. TCRdb passed the public sequencing reads through fastp at Q25 and MiXCR, retaining productive beta sequences. Identical CDR3 proteins give one entry, which carries the most common genes and DNA. The V and J calls follow TCRdb's processing rather than the paper's. The table for this sample lists fewer than 70,000 distinct CDR3 sequences; over 9.5% of them were counted only once. The ten largest clones capture 5.2% of the sample.

V is trimmed back by 4 bases and J by 0 bases, and the junction contains 5 bases that no gene match accounts for. The CDR3 numbers 15 residues from cysteine through phenylalanine. Here the CDR3 DNA is all that survives: 45 bases in frame from base 1. From the germline V gene, CDR1 is SGHRS and CDR2 is YFSETQ. The sequencing here drew on whole blood, taken in connection with sensitization to the hapten diphenylcyclopropenone (DPC). The rearrangement combines TRBV5-1 with TRBJ2-7; 9 bases in the middle match TRBD1. The sequence was obtained from a woman aged 45-60 years with alopecia areata. Some clones in this sample may be carry-over from other donors' samples. The CDR3 has the sequence CASSPGQGSSYEQYF. The DNA sequence follows: TGCGCCAGCAGCCCGGGACAGGGATCCTCCTACGAGCAGTACTTC. Beyond the CDR3, the reference TRBV5-1 and TRBJ2-7 genes provide the residues; the full variable domain reads: KAGVTQTPRYLIKTRGQQVTLSCSPISGHRSVSWYQQTPGQGLQFLFEYFSETQRNKGNFPGRFSGRQFSNSRSEMNVSTLELGDSALYLCASSPGQGSSYEQYFGPGTRLTVT.